This paragraph reports one T cell receptor (beta chain). The antigen is undetermined. Recent acute infections and vaccinations were absent in the healthy HIV-negative adult donors. V lost 8 bases and J 9 bases, leaving 16 bases between the germline ends. Germline V gene sequence: CDR1 MNHNS, CDR2 SASEGT. This CDR3 is 12 amino acids long. The authors split each subset's genomic DNA evenly across several immunoSEQ plates. The assay was immunoSEQ multiplex PCR, and TCRdb's table has in-frame clones only and misses some. Of about 2.3 million clones listed, 85% to 95% were seen once; the top ten hold around 0.38%. These data are taken from a study of shared clonotypes between healthy human individuals. Overall study findings and caveats: The authors expected sequencing depth to affect clonotype sharing among donors. Shared clonotypes across all four donors exceeded non-shared ones in generation probability.

The V gene is TRBV6-1, the J gene TRBJ1-2; no clear D. Input material: naive CD4+ T cells from PBMCs. Subset here: CD45RA+ positively selected. The source is a man between 18 and 29 years old in good health. Some clones in this sample may be carry-over from other donors' samples. CDR3 amino acids: CASASGWQSYTF. CDR3 sequence (DNA): TGTGCCAGCGCCTCTGGGTGGCAGAGCTACACCTTC.